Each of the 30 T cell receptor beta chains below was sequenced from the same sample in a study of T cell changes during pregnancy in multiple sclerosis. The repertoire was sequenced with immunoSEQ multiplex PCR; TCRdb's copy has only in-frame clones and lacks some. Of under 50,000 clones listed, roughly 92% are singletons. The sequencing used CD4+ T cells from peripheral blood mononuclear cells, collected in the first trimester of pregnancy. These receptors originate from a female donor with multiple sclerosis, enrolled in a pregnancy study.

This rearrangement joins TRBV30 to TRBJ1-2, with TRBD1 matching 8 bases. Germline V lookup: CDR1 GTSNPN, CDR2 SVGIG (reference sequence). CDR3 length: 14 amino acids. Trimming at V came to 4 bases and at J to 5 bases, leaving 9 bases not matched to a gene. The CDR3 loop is CAWNRDRNFYGYTF. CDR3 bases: TGTGCCTGGAACCGGGACAGGAATTTTTATGGCTACACCTTC.

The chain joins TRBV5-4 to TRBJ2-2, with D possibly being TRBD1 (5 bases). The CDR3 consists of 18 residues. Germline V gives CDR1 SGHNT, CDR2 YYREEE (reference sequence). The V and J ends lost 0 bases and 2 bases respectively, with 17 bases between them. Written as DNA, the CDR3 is TGTGCCAGCAGCTTGGCTATTTCTATAGGACAAAACACCGGGGAGCTGTTTTTT. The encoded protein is CASSLAISIGQNTGELFF.

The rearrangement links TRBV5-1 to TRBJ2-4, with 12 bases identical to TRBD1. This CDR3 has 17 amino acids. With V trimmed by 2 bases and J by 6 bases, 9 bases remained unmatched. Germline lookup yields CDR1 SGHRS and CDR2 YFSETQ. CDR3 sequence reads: CASSFNPGQGAGNIQYF. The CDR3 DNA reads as TGCGCCAGCAGCTTTAATCCGGGACAGGGGGCAGGAAACATTCAGTACTTC.

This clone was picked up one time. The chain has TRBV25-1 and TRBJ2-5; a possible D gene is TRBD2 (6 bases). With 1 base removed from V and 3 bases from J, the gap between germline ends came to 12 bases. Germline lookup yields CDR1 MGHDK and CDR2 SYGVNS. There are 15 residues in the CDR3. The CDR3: CASSEFRGIEETQYF. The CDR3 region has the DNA TGTGCCAGCAGTGAATTTCGGGGGATCGAAGAGACCCAGTACTTC. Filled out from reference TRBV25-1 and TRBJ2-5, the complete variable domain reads EADIYQTPRYLVIGTGKKITLECSQTMGHDKMYWYQQDPGMELHLIHYSYGVNSTEKGDLSSESTVSRIRTEHFPLTLESARPSHTSQYLCASSEFRGIEETQYFGPGTRLLVL.

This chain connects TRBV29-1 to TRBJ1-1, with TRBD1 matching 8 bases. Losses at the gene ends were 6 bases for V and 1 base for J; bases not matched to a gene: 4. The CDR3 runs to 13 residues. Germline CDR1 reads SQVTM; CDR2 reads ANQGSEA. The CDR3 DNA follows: TGCAGCGTAGACGGACAGGGGAACACTGAAGCTTTCTTT. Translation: CSVDGQGNTEAFF.

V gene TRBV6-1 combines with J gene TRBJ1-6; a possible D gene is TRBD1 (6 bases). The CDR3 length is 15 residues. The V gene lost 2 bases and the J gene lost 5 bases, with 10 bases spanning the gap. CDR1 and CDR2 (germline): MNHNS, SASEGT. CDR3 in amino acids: CASSERGQHNSPLHF. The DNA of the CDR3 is TGTGCCAGCAGTGAAAGGGGACAACATAATTCACCCCTCCACTTT.

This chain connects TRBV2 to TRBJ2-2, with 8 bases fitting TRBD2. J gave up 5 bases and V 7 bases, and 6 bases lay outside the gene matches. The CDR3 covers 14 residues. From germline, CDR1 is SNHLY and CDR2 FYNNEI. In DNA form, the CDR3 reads TGTGCCAGCAACCGACTAGCGTCAACCGGGGAGCTGTTTTTT. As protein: CASNRLASTGELFF.

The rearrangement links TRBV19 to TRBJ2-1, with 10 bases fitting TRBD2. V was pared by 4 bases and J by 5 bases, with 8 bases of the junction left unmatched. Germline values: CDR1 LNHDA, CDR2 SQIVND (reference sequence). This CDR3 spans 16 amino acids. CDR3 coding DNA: TGTGCCAGTAGTACCTTAGCGGGAGGCGCCAACAATGAGCAGTTCTTC. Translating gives CASSTLAGGANNEQFF.

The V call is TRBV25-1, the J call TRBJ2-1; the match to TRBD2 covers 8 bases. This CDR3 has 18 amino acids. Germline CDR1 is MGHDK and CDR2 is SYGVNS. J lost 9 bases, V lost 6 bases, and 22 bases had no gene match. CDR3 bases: TGTGCCAGCAGCAAAACTTTCCCGGGACTAGTCCGAATCGGTGAGCAGTTCTTC. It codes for CASSKTFPGLVRIGEQFF. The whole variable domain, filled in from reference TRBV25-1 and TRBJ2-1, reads EADIYQTPRYLVIGTGKKITLECSQTMGHDKMYWYQQDPGMELHLIHYSYGVNSTEKGDLSSESTVSRIRTEHFPLTLESARPSHTSQYLCASSKTFPGLVRIGEQFFGPGTRLTVL.

CDR3 region: CAISLQRETEQYF. DNA of the CDR3: TGTGCCATCAGCCTTCAGCGGGAGACTGAGCAGTACTTC. The V and J genes are TRBV10-3 and TRBJ2-7; 8 bases are a match to TRBD2. The CDR3 spans 13 residues. Germline V gene data show CDR1 as ENHRY and CDR2 as SYGVKD. Unmatched junction bases numbered 8, after V lost 6 bases and J lost 7 bases.

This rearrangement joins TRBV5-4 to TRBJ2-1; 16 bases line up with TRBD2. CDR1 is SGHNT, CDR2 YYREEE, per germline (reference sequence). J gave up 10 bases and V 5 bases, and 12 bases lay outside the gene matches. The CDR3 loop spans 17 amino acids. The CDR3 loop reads CASRPGTSGRGLNEQFF. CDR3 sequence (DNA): TGTGCCAGCAGGCCCGGGACTAGCGGGAGGGGACTCAACGAGCAGTTCTTC.

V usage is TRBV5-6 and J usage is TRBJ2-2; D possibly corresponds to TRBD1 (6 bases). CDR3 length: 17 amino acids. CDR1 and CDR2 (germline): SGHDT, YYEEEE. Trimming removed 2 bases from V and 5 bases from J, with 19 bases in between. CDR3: CASSFATSGTITGELFF. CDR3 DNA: TGTGCCAGCAGCTTTGCAACTTCCGGGACAATAACCGGGGAGCTGTTTTTT. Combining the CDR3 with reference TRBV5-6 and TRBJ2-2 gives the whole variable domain DAGVTQSPTHLIKTRGQQVTLRCSPKSGHDTVSWYQQALGQGPQFIFQYYEEEERQRGNFPDRFSGHQFPNYSSELNVNALLLGDSALYLCASSFATSGTITGELFFGEGSRLTVL.

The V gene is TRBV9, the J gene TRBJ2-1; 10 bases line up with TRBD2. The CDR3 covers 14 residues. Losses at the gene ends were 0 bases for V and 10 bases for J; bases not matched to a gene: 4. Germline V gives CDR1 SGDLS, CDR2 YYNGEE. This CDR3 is CASSVGLAGLEQFF. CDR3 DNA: TGTGCCAGCAGCGTAGGACTAGCGGGCTTAGAGCAGTTCTTC.

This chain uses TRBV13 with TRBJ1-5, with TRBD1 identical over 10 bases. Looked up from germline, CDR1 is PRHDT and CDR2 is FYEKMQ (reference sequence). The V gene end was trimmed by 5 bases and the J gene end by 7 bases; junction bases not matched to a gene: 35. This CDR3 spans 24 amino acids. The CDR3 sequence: CASSLSPRDRGAPPQVCPRQPQHF. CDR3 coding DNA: TGTGCCAGCAGCCTCTCGCCCCGGGACAGGGGAGCCCCACCCCAAGTTTGTCCGCGACAGCCCCAGCATTTT.

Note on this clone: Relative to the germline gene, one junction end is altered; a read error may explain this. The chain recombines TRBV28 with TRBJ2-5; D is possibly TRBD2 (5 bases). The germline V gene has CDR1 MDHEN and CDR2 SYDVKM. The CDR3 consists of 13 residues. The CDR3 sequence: CASSFGRTEAQYF. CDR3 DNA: TGTGCCAGCAGCTTTGGGAGAACAGAGGCCCAGTACTTC. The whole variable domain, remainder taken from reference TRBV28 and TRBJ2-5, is DVKVTQSSRYLVKRTGEKVFLECVQDMDHENMFWYRQDPGLGLRLIYFSYDVKMKEKGDIPEGYSVSREKKERFSLILESASTNQTSMYLCASSFGRTEAQYFGPGTRLLVL.

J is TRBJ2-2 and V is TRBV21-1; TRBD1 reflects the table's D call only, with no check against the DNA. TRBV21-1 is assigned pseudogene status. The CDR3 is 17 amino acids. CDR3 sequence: CASSKVQGTSGTGELFF. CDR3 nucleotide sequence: TGTGCCAGCAGCAAAGTACAGGGGACGTCCGGCACCGGGGAGCTGTTTTTT.

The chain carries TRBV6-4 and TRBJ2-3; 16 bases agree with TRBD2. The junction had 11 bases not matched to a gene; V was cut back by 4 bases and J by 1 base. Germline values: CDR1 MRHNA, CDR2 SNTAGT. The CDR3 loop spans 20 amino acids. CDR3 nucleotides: TGTGCCAGCAGTGGCCTACCGGGACTAGCGGGAGGGCCGGGCACAGATACGCAGTATTTT. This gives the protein CASSGLPGLAGGPGTDTQYF.

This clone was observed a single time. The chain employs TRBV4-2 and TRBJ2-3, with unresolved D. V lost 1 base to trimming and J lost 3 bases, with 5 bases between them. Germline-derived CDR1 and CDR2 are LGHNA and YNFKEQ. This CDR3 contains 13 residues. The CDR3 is CASSQGSTDTQYF. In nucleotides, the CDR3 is TGTGCCAGCAGCCAAGGTAGTACAGATACGCAGTATTTT.

The chain's CDR3 is CATSRDPSINEQFF. DNA for the CDR3: TGTGCCACCAGCAGAGATCCTAGCATTAATGAGCAGTTCTTC. The V gene is TRBV15, the J gene TRBJ2-1; TRBD2 is a possible D gene (5 bases). The CDR3 length is 14 residues. Trimming stripped 0 bases from V and 7 bases from J, with 10 bases between. The germline V gene has CDR1 LNHNV and CDR2 YYDKDF (reference sequence).

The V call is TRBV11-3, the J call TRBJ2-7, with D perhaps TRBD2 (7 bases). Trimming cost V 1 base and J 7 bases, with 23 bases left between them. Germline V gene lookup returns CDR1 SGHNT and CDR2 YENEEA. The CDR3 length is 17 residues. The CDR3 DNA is TGTGCCAGCAGCTTAGCCCGTAGGGGGGGGGCGCCGTGGGAGCAGTACTTC. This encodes CASSLARRGGAPWEQYF.

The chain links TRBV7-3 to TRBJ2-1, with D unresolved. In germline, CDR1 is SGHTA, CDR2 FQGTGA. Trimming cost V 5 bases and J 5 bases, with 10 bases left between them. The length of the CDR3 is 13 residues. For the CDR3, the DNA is TGTGCCAGCAGCCAACTAAGTAACAATGAGCAGTTCTTC. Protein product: CASSQLSNNEQFF.

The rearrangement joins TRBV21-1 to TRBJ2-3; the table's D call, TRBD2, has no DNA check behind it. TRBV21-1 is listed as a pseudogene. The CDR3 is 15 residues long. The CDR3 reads CASSSRAGSTDTQYF. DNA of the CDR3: TGTGCCAGCAGCAGCCGAGCGGGAAGCACAGATACGCAGTATTTT.

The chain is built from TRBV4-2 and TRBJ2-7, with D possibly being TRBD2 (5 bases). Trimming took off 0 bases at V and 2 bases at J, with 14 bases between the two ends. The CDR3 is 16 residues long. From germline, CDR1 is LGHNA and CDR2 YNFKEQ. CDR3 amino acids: CASSQDIGGPPYEQYF. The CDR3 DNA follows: TGTGCCAGCAGCCAAGATATCGGAGGTCCTCCCTACGAGCAGTACTTC.

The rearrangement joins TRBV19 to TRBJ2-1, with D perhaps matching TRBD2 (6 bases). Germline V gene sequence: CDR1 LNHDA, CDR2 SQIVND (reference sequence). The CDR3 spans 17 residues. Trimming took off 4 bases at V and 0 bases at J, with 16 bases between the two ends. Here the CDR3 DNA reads TGTGCCAGTAGTACCTCAAACGACGGGAGCTCCTACAATGAGCAGTTCTTC. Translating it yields CASSTSNDGSSYNEQFF.

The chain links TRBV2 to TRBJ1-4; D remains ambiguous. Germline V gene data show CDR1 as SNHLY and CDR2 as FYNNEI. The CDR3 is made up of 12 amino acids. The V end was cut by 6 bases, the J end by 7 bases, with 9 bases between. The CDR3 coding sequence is TGTGCCAGCAGCTCCCCGCGTGAAAAACTGTTTTTT. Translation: CASSSPREKLFF.

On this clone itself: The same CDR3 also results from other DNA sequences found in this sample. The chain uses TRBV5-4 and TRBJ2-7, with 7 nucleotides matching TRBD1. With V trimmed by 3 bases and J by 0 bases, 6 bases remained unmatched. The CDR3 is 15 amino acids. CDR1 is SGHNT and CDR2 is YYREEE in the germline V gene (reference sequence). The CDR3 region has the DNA TGTGCCAGCAGCTCCGGTCGGGACAGCTCCTACGAGCAGTACTTC. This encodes CASSSGRDSSYEQYF.

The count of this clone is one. The DNA of the CDR3 is TGTGCCATCAGTAATACGGCCTACGAGCAGTACTTC. Amino acid sequence: CAISNTAYEQYF. This sequence joins TRBV10-3 and TRBJ2-7; no reliable D call. CDR1 and CDR2 (germline): ENHRY, SYGVKD. The CDR3 runs to 12 residues. Trimming left V 5 bases short and J 2 bases short, with 7 bases between.

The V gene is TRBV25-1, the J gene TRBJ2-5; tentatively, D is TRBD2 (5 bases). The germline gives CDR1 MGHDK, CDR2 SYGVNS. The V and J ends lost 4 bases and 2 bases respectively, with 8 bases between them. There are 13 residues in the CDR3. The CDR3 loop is CASSVSGQETQYF. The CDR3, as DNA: TGTGCCAGCAGTGTCTCGGGACAAGAGACCCAGTACTTC.

CDR3 DNA sequence: TGCGCCAGCAGCGCGGCCAGGGTTACCGGGGAGCTGTTTTTT. Its translation: CASSAARVTGELFF. This chain joins TRBV5-1 and TRBJ2-2; the D gene is possibly TRBD1 (5 bases). Germline loops: CDR1 SGHRS, CDR2 YFSETQ. This CDR3 has 14 residues. V lost 4 bases to trimming and J lost 5 bases, with 12 bases between them.

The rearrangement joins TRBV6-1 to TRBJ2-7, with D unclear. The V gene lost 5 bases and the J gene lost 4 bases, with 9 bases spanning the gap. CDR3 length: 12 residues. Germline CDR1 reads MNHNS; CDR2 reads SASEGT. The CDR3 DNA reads TGTGCCAGCAGTCTTGACGGGTACGAGCAGTACTTC. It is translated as CASSLDGYEQYF.